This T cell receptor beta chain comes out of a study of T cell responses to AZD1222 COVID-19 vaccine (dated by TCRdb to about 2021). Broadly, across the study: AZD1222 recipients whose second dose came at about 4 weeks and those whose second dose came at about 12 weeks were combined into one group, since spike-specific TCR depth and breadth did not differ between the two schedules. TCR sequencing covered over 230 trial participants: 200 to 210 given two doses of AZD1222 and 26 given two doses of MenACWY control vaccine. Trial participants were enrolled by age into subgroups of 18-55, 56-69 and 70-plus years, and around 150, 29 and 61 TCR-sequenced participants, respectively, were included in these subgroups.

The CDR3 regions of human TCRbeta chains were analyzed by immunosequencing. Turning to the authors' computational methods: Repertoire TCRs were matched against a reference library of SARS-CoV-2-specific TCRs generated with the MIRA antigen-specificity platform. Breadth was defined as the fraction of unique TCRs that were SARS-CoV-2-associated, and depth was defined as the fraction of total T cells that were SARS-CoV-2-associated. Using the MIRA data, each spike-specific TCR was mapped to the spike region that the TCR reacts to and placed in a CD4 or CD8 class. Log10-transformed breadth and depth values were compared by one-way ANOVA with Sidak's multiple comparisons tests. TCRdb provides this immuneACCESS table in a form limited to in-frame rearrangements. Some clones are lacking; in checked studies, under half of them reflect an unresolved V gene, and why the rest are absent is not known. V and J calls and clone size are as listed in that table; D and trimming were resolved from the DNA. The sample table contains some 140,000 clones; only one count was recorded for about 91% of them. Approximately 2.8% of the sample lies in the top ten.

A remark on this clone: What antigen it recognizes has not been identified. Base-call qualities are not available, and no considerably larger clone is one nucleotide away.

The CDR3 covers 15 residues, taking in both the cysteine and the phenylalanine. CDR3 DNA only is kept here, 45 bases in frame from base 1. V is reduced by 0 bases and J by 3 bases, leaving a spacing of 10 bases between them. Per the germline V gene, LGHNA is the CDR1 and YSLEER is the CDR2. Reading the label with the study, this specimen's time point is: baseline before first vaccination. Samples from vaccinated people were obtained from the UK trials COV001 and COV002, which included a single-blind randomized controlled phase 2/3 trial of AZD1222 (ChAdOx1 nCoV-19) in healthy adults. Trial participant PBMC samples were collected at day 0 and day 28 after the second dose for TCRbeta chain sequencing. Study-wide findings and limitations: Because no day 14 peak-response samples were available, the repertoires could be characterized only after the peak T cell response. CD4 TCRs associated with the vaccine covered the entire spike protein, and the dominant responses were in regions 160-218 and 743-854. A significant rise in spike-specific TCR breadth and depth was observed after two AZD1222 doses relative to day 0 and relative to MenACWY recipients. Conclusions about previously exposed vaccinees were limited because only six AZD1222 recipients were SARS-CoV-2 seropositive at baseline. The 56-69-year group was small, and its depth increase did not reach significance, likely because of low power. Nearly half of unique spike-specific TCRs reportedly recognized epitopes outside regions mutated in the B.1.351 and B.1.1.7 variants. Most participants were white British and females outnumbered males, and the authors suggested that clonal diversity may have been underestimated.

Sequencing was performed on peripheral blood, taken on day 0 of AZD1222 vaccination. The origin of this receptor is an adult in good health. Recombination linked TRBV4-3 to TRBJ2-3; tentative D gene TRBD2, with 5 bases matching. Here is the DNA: TGCGCCAGCAGCCAAGAACCGGACTCAACAGATACGCAGTATTTT. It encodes CASSQEPDSTDTQYF.